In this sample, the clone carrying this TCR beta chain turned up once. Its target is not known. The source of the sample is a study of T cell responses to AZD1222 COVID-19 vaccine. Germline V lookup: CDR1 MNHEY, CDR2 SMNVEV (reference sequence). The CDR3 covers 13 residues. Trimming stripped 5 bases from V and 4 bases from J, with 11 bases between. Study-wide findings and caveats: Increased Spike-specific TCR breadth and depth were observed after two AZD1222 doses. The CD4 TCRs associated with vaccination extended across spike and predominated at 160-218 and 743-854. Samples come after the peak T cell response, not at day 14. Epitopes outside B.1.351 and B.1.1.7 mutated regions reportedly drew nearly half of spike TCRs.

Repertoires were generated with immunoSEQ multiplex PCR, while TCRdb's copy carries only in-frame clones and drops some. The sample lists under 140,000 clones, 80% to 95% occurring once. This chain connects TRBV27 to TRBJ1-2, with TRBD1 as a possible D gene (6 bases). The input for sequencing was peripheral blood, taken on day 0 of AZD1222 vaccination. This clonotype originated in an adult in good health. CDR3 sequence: CASSRGPSYGYTF. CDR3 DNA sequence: TGTGCCAGCAGTCGGGGGCCGAGCTATGGCTACACCTTC.